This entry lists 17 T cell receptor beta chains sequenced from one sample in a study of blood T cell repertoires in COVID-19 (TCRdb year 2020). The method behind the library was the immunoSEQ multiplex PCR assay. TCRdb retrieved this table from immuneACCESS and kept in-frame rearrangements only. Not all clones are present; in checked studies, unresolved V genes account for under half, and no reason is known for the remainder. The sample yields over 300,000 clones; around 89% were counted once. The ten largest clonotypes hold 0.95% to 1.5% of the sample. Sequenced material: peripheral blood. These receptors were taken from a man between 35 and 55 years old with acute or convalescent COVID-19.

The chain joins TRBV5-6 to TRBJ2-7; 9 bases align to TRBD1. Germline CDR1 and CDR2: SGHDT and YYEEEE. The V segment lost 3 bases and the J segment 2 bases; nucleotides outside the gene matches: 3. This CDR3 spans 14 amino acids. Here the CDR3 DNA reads TGTGCCAGCAGCTCCGGGACAGGGACCTACGAGCAGTACTTC. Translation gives CASSSGTGTYEQYF.

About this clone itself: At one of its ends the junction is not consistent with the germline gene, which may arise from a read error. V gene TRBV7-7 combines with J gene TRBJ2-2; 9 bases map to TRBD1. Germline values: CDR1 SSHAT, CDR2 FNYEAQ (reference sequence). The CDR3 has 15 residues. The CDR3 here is CASSSQGADTGELFF. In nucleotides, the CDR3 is TGTGCTAGCAGCTCACAGGGGGCCGACACCGGGGAGCTGTTTTTT.

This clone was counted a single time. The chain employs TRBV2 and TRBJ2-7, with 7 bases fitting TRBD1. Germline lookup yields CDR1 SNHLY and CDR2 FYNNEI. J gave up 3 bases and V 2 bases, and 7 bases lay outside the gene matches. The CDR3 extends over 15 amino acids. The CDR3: CASSEMRRQGYEQYF. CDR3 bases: TGTGCCAGCAGTGAAATGAGGCGACAGGGCTACGAGCAGTACTTC. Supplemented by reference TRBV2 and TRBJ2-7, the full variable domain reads EPEVTQTPSHQVTQMGQEVILRCVPISNHLYFYWYRQILGQKVEFLVSFYNNEISEKSEIFDDQFSVERPDGSNFTLKIRSTKLEDSAMYFCASSEMRRQGYEQYFGPGTRLTVT.

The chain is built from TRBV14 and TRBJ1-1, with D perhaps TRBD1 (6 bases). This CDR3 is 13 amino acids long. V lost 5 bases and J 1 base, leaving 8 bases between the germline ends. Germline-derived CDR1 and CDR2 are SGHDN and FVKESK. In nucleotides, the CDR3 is TGTGCCAGCAGCACGACAGGGAACACTGAAGCTTTCTTT. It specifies CASSTTGNTEAFF.

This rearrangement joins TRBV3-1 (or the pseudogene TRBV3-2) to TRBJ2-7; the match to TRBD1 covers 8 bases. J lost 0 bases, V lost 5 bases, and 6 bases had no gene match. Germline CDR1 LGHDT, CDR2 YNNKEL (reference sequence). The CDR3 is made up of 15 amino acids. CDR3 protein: CASSERQGISYEQYF. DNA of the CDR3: TGTGCCAGCAGCGAAAGACAGGGGATCTCCTACGAGCAGTACTTC.

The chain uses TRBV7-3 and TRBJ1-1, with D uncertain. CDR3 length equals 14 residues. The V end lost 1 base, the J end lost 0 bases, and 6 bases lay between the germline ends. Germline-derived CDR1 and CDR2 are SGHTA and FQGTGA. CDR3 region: CASSLNGVNTEAFF. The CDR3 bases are TGTGCCAGCAGCTTAAACGGGGTGAACACTGAAGCTTTCTTT.

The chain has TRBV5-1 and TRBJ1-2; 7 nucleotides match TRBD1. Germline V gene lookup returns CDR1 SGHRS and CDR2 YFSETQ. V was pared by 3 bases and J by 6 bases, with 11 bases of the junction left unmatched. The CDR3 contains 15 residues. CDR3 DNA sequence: TGCGCCAGCAGCTGGAGCCGACAGGGAGTAGATGGCTACACCTTC. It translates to CASSWSRQGVDGYTF.

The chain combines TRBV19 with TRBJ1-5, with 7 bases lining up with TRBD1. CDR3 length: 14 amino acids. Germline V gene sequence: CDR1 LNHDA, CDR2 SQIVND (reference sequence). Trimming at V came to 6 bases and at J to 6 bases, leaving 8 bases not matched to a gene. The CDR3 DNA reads TGTGCCAGTAGGGAATGGACAGGTGGTCAGCCCCAGCATTTT. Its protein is CASREWTGGQPQHF. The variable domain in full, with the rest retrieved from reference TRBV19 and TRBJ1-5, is DGGITQSPKYLFRKEGQNVTLSCEQNLNHDAMYWYRQDPGQGLRLIYYSQIVNDFQKGDIAEGYSVSREKKESFPLTVTSAQKNPTAFYLCASREWTGGQPQHFGDGTRLSIL.

The CDR3 nucleotides read TGCGCCAGCAGCTCAGGGACAGGGGGACTGCCCCAGCATTTT. This gives the protein CASSSGTGGLPQHF. The chain is built from TRBV5-1 and TRBJ1-5, with 11 bases that match TRBD1. The germline V gene encodes CDR1 SGHRS and CDR2 YFSETQ. CDR3 length equals 14 residues. J lost 9 bases, V lost 3 bases, and 5 bases had no gene match.

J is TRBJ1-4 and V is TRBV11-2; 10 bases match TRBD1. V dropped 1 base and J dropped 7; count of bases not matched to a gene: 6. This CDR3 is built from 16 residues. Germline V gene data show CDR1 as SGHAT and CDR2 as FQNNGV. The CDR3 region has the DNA TGTGCCAGCAGCTTAGGACGGGGACAGGGGCGTGAAAAACTGTTTTTT. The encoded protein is CASSLGRGQGREKLFF.

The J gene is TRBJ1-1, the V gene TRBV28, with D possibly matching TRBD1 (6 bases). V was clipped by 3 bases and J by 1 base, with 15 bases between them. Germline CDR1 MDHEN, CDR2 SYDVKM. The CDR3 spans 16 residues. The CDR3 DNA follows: TGTGCCAGCAGTTTGTATTCTGGCAGGGGGAACACTGAAGCTTTCTTT. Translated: CASSLYSGRGNTEAFF. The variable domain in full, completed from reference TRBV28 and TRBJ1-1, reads DVKVTQSSRYLVKRTGEKVFLECVQDMDHENMFWYRQDPGLGLRLIYFSYDVKMKEKGDIPEGYSVSREKKERFSLILESASTNQTSMYLCASSLYSGRGNTEAFFGQGTRLTVV.

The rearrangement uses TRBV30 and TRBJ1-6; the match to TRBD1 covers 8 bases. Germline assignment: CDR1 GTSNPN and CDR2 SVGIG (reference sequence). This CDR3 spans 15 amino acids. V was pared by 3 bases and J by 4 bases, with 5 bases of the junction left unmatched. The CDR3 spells CAWSGTGVYNSPLHF. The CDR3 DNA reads TGTGCCTGGAGCGGGACAGGCGTATATAATTCACCCCTCCACTTT.

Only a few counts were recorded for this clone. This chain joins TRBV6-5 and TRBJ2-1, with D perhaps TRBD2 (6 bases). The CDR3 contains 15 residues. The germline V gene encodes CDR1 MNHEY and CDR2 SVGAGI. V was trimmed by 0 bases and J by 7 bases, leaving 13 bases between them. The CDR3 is CASSYSTGTPNEQFF. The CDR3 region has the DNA TGTGCCAGCAGTTACTCGACCGGGACTCCAAATGAGCAGTTCTTC.

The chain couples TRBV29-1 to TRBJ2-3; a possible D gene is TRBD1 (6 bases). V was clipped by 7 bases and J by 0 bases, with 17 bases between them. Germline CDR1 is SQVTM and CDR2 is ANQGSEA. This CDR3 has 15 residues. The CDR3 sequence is CSARVTGSSTDTQYF. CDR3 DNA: TGCAGCGCGAGAGTTACAGGGTCCAGCACAGATACGCAGTATTTT.

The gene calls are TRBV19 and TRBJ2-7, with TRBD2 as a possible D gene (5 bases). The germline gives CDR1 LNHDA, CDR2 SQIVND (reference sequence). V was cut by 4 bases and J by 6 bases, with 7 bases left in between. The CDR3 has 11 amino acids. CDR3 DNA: TGTGCCAGTAGTACACGGGGCGAGCAGTACTTC. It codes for CASSTRGEQYF.

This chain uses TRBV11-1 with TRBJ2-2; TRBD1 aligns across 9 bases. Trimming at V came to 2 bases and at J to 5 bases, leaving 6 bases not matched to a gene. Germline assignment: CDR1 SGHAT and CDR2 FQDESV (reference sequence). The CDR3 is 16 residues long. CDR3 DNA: TGTGCCAGCAGCTTAAATTCAGGGACAGGGACCGGGGAGCTGTTTTTT. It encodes CASSLNSGTGTGELFF.

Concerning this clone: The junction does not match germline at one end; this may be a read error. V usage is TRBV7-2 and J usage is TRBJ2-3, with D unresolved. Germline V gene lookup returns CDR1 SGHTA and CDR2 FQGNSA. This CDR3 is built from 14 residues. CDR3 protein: CASSLGGSTNTQYF. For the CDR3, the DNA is TGTGCCAGCAGCTTAGGAGGCAGCACAAATACGCAGTATTTT. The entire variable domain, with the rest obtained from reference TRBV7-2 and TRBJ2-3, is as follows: GAGVSQSPSNKVTEKGKDVELRCDPISGHTALYWYRQSLGQGLEFLIYFQGNSAPDKSGLPSDRFSAERTGGSVSTLTIQRTQQEDSAVYLCASSLGGSTNTQYFGPGTRLTVL.